Sequencing of this T cell receptor beta chain was carried out in a study of shared clonotypes between healthy human individuals. Study-level information: The composition of the donors was a couple of women and a few men aged 18 to 49. Study conclusions and caveats: Clonotypes shared by all four donors outscored non-shared clonotypes in generation probability.

Naive CD8 populations comprised CD45RO-negative cells positively selected for CCR7, excluding terminally differentiated effector memory CD45RA+ cells. TCRdb keeps only in-frame clones here, not all; method: immunoSEQ multiplex PCR. The sample carries over 2 million clones, less than 95% recorded once. As for this clone: The antigen is undetermined.

From germline, CDR1 is SGHNT and CDR2 YYREEE (reference sequence). V was trimmed by 5 bases and J by 7 bases, leaving 9 bases between them. The CDR3 spans 11 residues. The sequenced material came from naive CD8+ T cells sorted from blood. The rearrangement links TRBV5-4 to TRBJ2-5; no clear D. This TCR came from a man aged 18 to 30 in good health. In nucleotides, the CDR3 is TGTGCCAGCAGTGACGTGGGGACCCAGTACTTC. As protein: CASSDVGTQYF.